The rows below give T cell receptor beta chains drawn from one sample of a study of blood T cells in healthy people across ages. TCRdb itself ran the 5' RACE reads through MiXCR, one entry per CDR3 protein. This table has roughly 1,500,000 distinct CDR3 sequences, around 35% appearing once. Source material: blood. The receptor set was obtained from a woman aged 25 to 39 in good health. Both conserved end residues are part of each CDR3. D genes are given only for firm matches. A row's size may be missing; if present it is once, few, many or a size class.

j_call v_call d_call clone_size cdr3_aa cdr3_nt
TRBJ1-2 TRBV20-1 - - CSPHPNYGYTF TGCAGTCCCCATCCTAACTATGGCTACACCTTC
TRBJ2-3 TRBV29-1 - - CSVVSQRELEINTQYF TGCAGCGTTGTCTCCCAACGGGAGCTGGAGATAAATACGCAGTATTTT
TRBJ1-2 TRBV5-1 - once CTSSLISGGKGYTF TGCACCAGCAGCTTGATATCGGGGGGCAAGGGCTACACCTTC
TRBJ2-7 TRBV28 TRBD1 - CASSPATGTGVHEQYF TGTGCCAGCAGTCCCGCTACCGGGACAGGGGTCCATGAGCAGTACTTC
TRBJ2-5 TRBV3-1 TRBD2 - CASSQERGGSQETQYF TGTGCCAGCAGCCAAGAGCGGGGGGGAAGCCAAGAGACCCAGTACTTC
TRBJ2-7 TRBV28 TRBD1 - CASSLGPTGQSYEQYF TGTGCCAGCAGTTTAGGACCGACGGGACAGAGCTACGAGCAGTACTTC
TRBJ2-7 TRBV6-1 - few CAGTPGAEQYF TGTGCCGGCACCCCAGGGGCCGAGCAGTACTTC
TRBJ1-2 TRBV7-9 - few CASSPRGSDYGYTF TGTGCCAGCAGCCCCCGGGGCAGCGACTATGGCTACACCTTC
TRBJ1-4 TRBV12-3/TRBV12-4 - - CASSLGGLGGKLFF TGTGCCAGCAGTTTAGGGGGGCTTGGGGGAAAACTGTTTTTT
TRBJ1-2 TRBV12-3/TRBV12-4 TRBD1 - CASSPGGQRNYGYTF TGTGCCAGCAGTCCGGGGGGACAGCGGAACTATGGCTACACCTTC
TRBJ1-4 TRBV4-1 - few CASSDGQSNEKLFF TGCGCCAGCAGCGACGGACAGTCTAATGAAAAACTGTTTTTT
TRBJ2-3 TRBV29-1 TRBD2 - CSVMLAGGTDTQYF TGCAGCGTTATGCTAGCGGGAGGAACAGATACGCAGTATTTT
TRBJ2-1 TRBV11-2 - - CASSPILGRLNEQFF TGTGCCAGCAGCCCCATCCTCGGTAGGCTCAATGAGCAGTTCTTC
TRBJ1-1 TRBV20-1 TRBD1 - CSASHRTGQGTEAFF TGCAGTGCTAGTCATAGGACAGGCCAGGGGACTGAAGCTTTCTTT
TRBJ2-1 TRBV9 - - CASGDGHNEQFF TGTGCCAGCGGAGACGGACACAATGAGCAGTTCTTC
TRBJ1-2 TRBV29-1 - many CSVGSGRINYGYTF TGCAGCGTTGGGAGTGGCAGAATAAACTATGGCTACACCTTC
TRBJ2-1 TRBV9 - - CASSPMLAEYNEQFF TGTGCCAGCAGCCCCATGTTAGCGGAGTACAATGAGCAGTTCTTC
TRBJ2-3 TRBV4-2 - - CASSQDPPGSGGTDTQYF TGTGCCAGCAGCCAAGATCCGCCGGGAAGTGGGGGCACAGATACGCAGTATTTT
TRBJ2-5 TRBV6-5 TRBD2 - CASSYRGLAGANKETQYF TGTGCCAGCAGTTACCGGGGACTAGCGGGGGCCAATAAAGAGACCCAGTACTTC
TRBJ2-1 TRBV6-5 TRBD2 - CASSPSGTSLEQFF TGTGCCAGCAGTCCCTCCGGGACTAGTCTTGAGCAGTTCTTC
TRBJ2-3 TRBV7-3 TRBD2 - CASSLSRFAGVQDTQYF TGTGCCAGCAGCTTATCGAGGTTCGCGGGGGTTCAAGATACGCAGTATTTT
TRBJ1-1 TRBV5-1 TRBD1 - CASSFGGTGFLATEAFF TGCGCCAGCAGCTTCGGCGGGACAGGGTTTTTGGCAACTGAAGCTTTCTTT
TRBJ2-2 TRBV13 - - CASSPRMEGPKTGELFF TGTGCCAGCAGCCCGAGAATGGAGGGGCCCAAGACTGGGGAGCTGTTTTTT
TRBJ1-6 TRBV20-1 - many CSATRTAYNSPLHF TGCAGTGCTACCCGGACAGCTTATAATTCACCCCTCCACTTT
TRBJ1-2 TRBV6-1 - few CASSDPGGSNYGYTF TGTGCCAGCAGTGATCCGGGGGGCTCGAACTATGGCTACACCTTC
TRBJ2-5 TRBV27 - once CASSLVRPVGETQYF TGTGCCAGCAGTTTAGTACGCCCCGTAGGAGAGACCCAGTACTTC
TRBJ2-2 TRBV27 - few CASRPPGLNTGELFF TGTGCCAGCAGGCCGCCCGGCCTGAACACCGGGGAGCTGTTTTTT
TRBJ2-3 TRBV27 - - CASSQWARQDTQYF TGTGCCAGCAGCCAATGGGCTCGCCAGGATACGCAGTATTTT
TRBJ2-5 TRBV28 - few CASSQRGTQYF TGTGCCAGCAGTCAACGGGGGACCCAGTACTTC
TRBJ2-1 TRBV11-2 TRBD2 - CASSPRLAGGLNEQFF TGTGCCAGCAGCCCACGACTAGCGGGGGGGCTCAATGAGCAGTTCTTC
TRBJ1-1 TRBV7-9 - - CASSRGASTEAFF TGTGCCAGCAGCCGGGGGGCGAGTACTGAAGCTTTCTTT
TRBJ2-1 TRBV2 - - CASSDWDIGRYYNEQFF TGTGCCAGCAGTGACTGGGACATCGGAAGGTACTACAATGAGCAGTTCTTC
TRBJ2-3 TRBV20-1 - many CSASAADGADTQYF TGCAGTGCTAGCGCAGCGGACGGGGCAGATACGCAGTATTTT
TRBJ2-5 TRBV12-3/TRBV12-4 TRBD2 many CASSPGTSGSETQYF TGTGCCAGCAGTCCCGGGACTAGCGGTTCAGAGACCCAGTACTTC
TRBJ2-6 TRBV4-2 - - CASSQAVKGDGANVLTF TGTGCCAGCAGCCAAGCGGTGAAAGGTGACGGGGCCAACGTCCTGACTTTC
TRBJ2-1 TRBV7-9 TRBD2 few CASSDSGGPFEQFF TGTGCCAGCAGCGATAGCGGGGGGCCTTTTGAGCAGTTCTTC
TRBJ2-3 TRBV12-3/TRBV12-4 TRBD1 few CASRDRGQPLNTQYF TGTGCCAGCAGGGACAGGGGGCAACCTCTCAATACGCAGTATTTT
TRBJ2-1 TRBV29-1 TRBD2 many CSVGAGDNEQFF TGCAGCGTTGGAGCGGGAGACAATGAGCAGTTCTTC
TRBJ2-7 TRBV9 - many CASSVGRGPYEQYF TGTGCCAGCAGCGTAGGTAGGGGACCCTACGAGCAGTACTTC
TRBJ1-5 TRBV28 TRBD1 - CASSRSTGVYQPQHF TGTGCCAGCAGCCGTTCGACAGGGGTTTATCAGCCCCAGCATTTT
TRBJ1-4 TRBV5-1 - - CASSPHGWEMAAANEKLFF TGCGCCAGCAGCCCCCATGGGTGGGAGATGGCCGCGGCTAATGAAAAACTGTTTTTT
TRBJ2-3 TRBV7-9 TRBD2 few CASSLATSGGANTQYF TGTGCCAGCAGCTTAGCGACTAGCGGGGGGGCCAATACGCAGTATTTT
TRBJ2-7 TRBV5-1 - - CASSPRTELLFSPTYEQYF TGCGCCAGCAGCCCAAGGACAGAGCTGCTCTTTTCACCGACCTACGAGCAGTACTTC
TRBJ2-5 TRBV21-1 - - CASSKAPRGRTFEGQETQYF TGTGCCAGCAGCAAAGCGCCGAGGGGGAGGACTTTCGAGGGCCAAGAGACCCAGTACTTC
TRBJ1-2 TRBV7-9 - few CASSLLAGRGYTF TGTGCCAGCAGCTTATTGGCGGGCCGCGGCTACACCTTC
TRBJ2-1 TRBV5-1 - - CASSLELRPGVGNEQFF TGCGCCAGCAGCTTGGAATTGAGGCCAGGGGTGGGGAATGAGCAGTTCTTC
TRBJ2-3 TRBV18 - - CASSPVDGPGTDTQYF TGTGCCAGCTCACCAGTGGACGGGCCTGGCACAGATACGCAGTATTTT